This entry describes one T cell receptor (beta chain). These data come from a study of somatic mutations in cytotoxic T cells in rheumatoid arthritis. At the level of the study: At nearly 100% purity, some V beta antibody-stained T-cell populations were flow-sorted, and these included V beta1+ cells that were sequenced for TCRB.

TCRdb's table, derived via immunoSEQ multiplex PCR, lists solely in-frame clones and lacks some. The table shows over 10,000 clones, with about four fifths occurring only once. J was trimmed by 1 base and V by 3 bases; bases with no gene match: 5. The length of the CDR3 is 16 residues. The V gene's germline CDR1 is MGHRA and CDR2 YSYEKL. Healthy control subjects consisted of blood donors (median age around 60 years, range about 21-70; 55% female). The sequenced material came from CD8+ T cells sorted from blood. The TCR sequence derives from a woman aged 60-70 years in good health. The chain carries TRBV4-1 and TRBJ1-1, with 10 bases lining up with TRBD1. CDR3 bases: TGCGCCAGCAGCCACCCGGGACAGGGGACGAACACTGAAGCTTTCTTT. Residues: CASSHPGQGTNTEAFF.